This T cell receptor beta chain originates from a study of Ad26.COV2.S vaccination and SARS-CoV-2 variants. Study-level points and caveats: Following vaccination, spike-specific CD8+ and CD4+ T cell responses reportedly exhibited substantial breadth. Spike-specific TCR breadth was greater after Ad26.COV2.S than placebo.

Germline assignment: CDR1 LNHDA and CDR2 SQIVND (reference sequence). The CDR3 contains 15 residues. J gave up 6 bases and V 3 bases, and 3 bases lay outside the gene matches. Treatment meaning: around 19 received Ad26.COV2.S at low or high dose, single or two shots; about 5 received placebo; per-sample allocation not given. Collection of samples fell on day 63 after the first vaccine or placebo injection. Donation was by an adult aged 18-55 years who was in Boston. Sequenced by immunoSEQ multiplex PCR; TCRdb stores in-frame clones only, minus some. The sample gives about 350,000 clones, about 88% of which show up once; roughly 3.1% is in the top ten. On this clone itself: Its specificity is unknown.

The TCR originated in a person between 18 and 65 years old who received the Ad26.COV2.S COVID-19 vaccine or a placebo. The sequencing here drew on peripheral blood, taken in a trial of Ad26.COV2.S vaccine versus placebo. V is TRBV19 and J is TRBJ2-7, with 15 bases fitting TRBD2. CDR3 sequence (DNA): TGTGCCAGTAGTATTGGGACTAGCGGGAGGCGCGAGCAGTACTTC. This sequence encodes CASSIGTSGRREQYF.